The 26 T cell receptor beta chains in this list originate from one sample, sequenced in a study of OX40 agonist ivuxolimab in advanced cancers. Generated by immunoSEQ multiplex PCR, the TCRdb table keeps only in-frame clones and is missing some. The repertoire holds approximately 70,000 clones, with 80% to 95% as singletons. Specimen: CD4+ or CD8+ T cells sorted from blood, collected in a trial of the OX40 agonist ivuxolimab. The receptors originated from an adult with an advanced solid tumor such as melanoma, head and neck, liver or kidney cancer.

The chain carries TRBV19 and TRBJ1-4, with TRBD1 as a possible D gene (6 bases). Per germline, CDR1 LNHDA and CDR2 SQIVND (reference sequence). V gave up 4 bases and J gave up 13 bases, with 22 bases separating them. This CDR3 has 15 residues. CDR3 bases: TGTGCCAGTAGTACCGCCGGGACATTCTCATCGAGACTGTTTTTT. It specifies CASSTAGTFSSRLFF.

V usage is TRBV30 and J usage is TRBJ2-1; 7 nucleotides line up with TRBD1. Germline-derived CDR1 and CDR2 are GTSNPN and SVGIG (reference sequence). The CDR3 extends over 14 amino acids. Trimming at V came to 5 bases and at J to 4 bases, leaving 8 bases not matched to a gene. CDR3 in DNA: TGTGCCTGGGGGACAGATGGGAGATACAATGAGCAGTTCTTC. Translation gives CAWGTDGRYNEQFF.

This chain uses TRBV28 with TRBJ2-1; TRBD2 matches 10 bases. V shed 5 bases and J 7 bases; nucleotides not matched to a gene: 11. This CDR3 has 16 amino acids. Germline V gene lookup returns CDR1 MDHEN and CDR2 SYDVKM. Written as DNA, the CDR3 is TGTGCCAGCAGTGGCGCTCGGACTAGCGGAGGTAATGAGCAGTTCTTC. This codes for CASSGARTSGGNEQFF.

This sequence joins TRBV2 and TRBJ2-5; 8 nucleotides line up with TRBD2. The V gene's germline CDR1 is SNHLY and CDR2 FYNNEI. J gave up 4 bases and V 11 bases, and 15 bases lay outside the gene matches. The CDR3 totals 15 residues. The CDR3 sequence: CAFRESSGKGETQYF. CDR3 nucleotides: TGTGCCTTCAGGGAGAGTAGCGGGAAGGGAGAGACCCAGTACTTC.

V usage is TRBV5-1 and J usage is TRBJ2-3, with 12 bases matching TRBD1. The length of the CDR3 is 15 residues. V dropped 5 bases and J dropped 5; count of bases not matched to a gene: 6. The V gene's germline CDR1 is SGHRS and CDR2 YFSETQ. The CDR3 sequence: CASRTGTGGLDTQYF. CDR3 coding DNA: TGCGCCAGCAGAACCGGGACAGGGGGCCTAGATACGCAGTATTTT.

The V gene is TRBV30, the J gene TRBJ2-1; 9 bases are a match to TRBD2. This CDR3 contains 14 residues. The germline V gene has CDR1 GTSNPN and CDR2 SVGIG (reference sequence). The trim removed 3 bases at V and 1 base at J, leaving 1 base unmatched. This CDR3 is CAWRLAGSYNEQFF. Written as DNA, the CDR3 is TGTGCCTGGAGGCTAGCGGGATCCTACAATGAGCAGTTCTTC.

This CDR3 is CASASGTGTSPLHF. In DNA, the CDR3 is TGTGCCAGCGCCTCGGGGACAGGGACTTCACCCCTCCACTTT. The chain has TRBV4-2 and TRBJ1-6, with TRBD1 identical over 9 bases. The CDR3 sequence is 14 residues long. Germline V CDR1 and CDR2: LGHNA, YNFKEQ. V dropped 8 bases and J dropped 9; count of bases not matched to a gene: 8.

The chain couples TRBV19 to TRBJ2-1, with D tentatively TRBD2 (10 bases). The CDR3 has 19 residues. V gave up 4 bases and J gave up 10 bases, with 32 bases separating them. In germline, CDR1 is LNHDA, CDR2 SQIVND (reference sequence). CDR3 DNA: TGTGCCAGTAGTACGGGACAGGGTGGTGCCATAGCGGGAGGACGCGAGCAGTTCTTC. Amino acids: CASSTGQGGAIAGGREQFF.

The genes are TRBV7-3 and TRBJ2-3; D may be TRBD2 (6 bases). The germline V gene encodes CDR1 SGHTA and CDR2 FQGTGA. The CDR3 has 14 residues. V was trimmed by 4 bases and J by 6 bases, leaving 14 bases between them. CDR3 bases: TGTGCCAGCAGCTCGGGGGATGCGAGGGATACGCAGTATTTT. It translates to CASSSGDARDTQYF. The complete variable domain, with remaining parts taken from reference TRBV7-3 and TRBJ2-3, reads GAGVSQTPSNKVTEKGKYVELRCDPISGHTALYWYRQSLGQGPEFLIYFQGTGAADDSGLPNDRFFAVRPEGSVSTLKIQRTERGDSAVYLCASSSGDARDTQYFGPGTRLTVL.

The genes are TRBV11-3 and TRBJ2-1, with 8 bases aligning to TRBD1. Looked up from germline, CDR1 is SGHNT and CDR2 is YENEEA. The CDR3 is made up of 16 amino acids. The V gene end was trimmed by 5 bases and the J gene end by 9 bases; junction bases not matched to a gene: 15. The CDR3 loop reads CASSTATGAAYGEQFF. The CDR3 coding sequence is TGTGCCAGCAGCACCGCGACAGGGGCGGCCTACGGTGAGCAGTTCTTC.

This clone was detected only once. The genes are TRBV30 and TRBJ2-7, with 10 bases that match TRBD1. CDR3 length: 15 amino acids. Per germline, CDR1 GTSNPN and CDR2 SVGIG (reference sequence). The ends lost 1 base at V and 3 bases at J; junction bases unmatched: 6. The CDR3: CAWSAQDRGIYEQYF. Here the CDR3 DNA reads TGTGCCTGGAGTGCGCAGGACAGGGGGATCTACGAGCAGTACTTC.

V is TRBV7-3 and J is TRBJ2-2; 8 nucleotides line up with TRBD2. CDR3 size: 15 residues. Germline CDR1 SGHTA, CDR2 FQGTGA. V was clipped by 2 bases and J by 1 base; unmatched bases: 0. The CDR3 DNA follows: TGTGCCAGCAGCTTAGCGGGAGGGAACACCGGGGAGCTGTTTTTT. It translates to CASSLAGGNTGELFF.

The chain is built from TRBV19 and TRBJ1-1, with 8 bases matching TRBD1. The CDR3 has 13 amino acids. Per germline, CDR1 LNHDA and CDR2 SQIVND (reference sequence). Germline trimming cut 3 bases from V and 5 bases from J; bases unmatched to any gene: 2. The CDR3 region is CASSMTGVTEAFF. The CDR3 nucleotides read TGTGCCAGTAGTATGACAGGGGTGACTGAAGCTTTCTTT.

CDR3: CASSPRTGTGDTQYF. CDR3 in DNA: TGTGCCAGTAGCCCTCGGACAGGGACGGGAGATACGCAGTATTTT. The V and J genes are TRBV19 and TRBJ2-3; 8 nucleotides agree with TRBD1. V dropped 6 bases and J dropped 5; count of bases not matched to a gene: 10. This CDR3 has 15 amino acids. From germline, CDR1 is LNHDA and CDR2 SQIVND (reference sequence).

The chain uses TRBV7-9 and TRBJ2-5; weak D call: TRBD2 (5 bases). The assigned J gene may be wrong: the sequence end matches TRBJ2-7 better. Germline values: CDR1 SEHNR, CDR2 FQNEAQ (reference sequence). The CDR3 has 17 residues. This CDR3 is CASSFWGLGRESYEQYF. The CDR3, as DNA: TGTGCCAGCAGCTTTTGGGGTCTCGGTCGGGAATCCTACGAGCAGTACTTC.

This clone has just one count. CDR3 sequence (DNA): TGTGCCAGCAGCCCGCCAAGCGTCACTCTCACAGATACGCAGTATTTT. Its translation is CASSPPSVTLTDTQYF. The gene calls are TRBV11-2 and TRBJ2-3, with unresolved D. V was shortened by 5 bases and J by 2 bases, with 17 bases between the two germline ends. The CDR3 has 16 amino acids. Per the germline V gene, CDR1 is SGHAT and CDR2 is FQNNGV.

The genes are TRBV29-1 and TRBJ1-1; D gene ambiguous. CDR1 is SQVTM and CDR2 is ANQGSEA in the germline V gene. CDR3 length: 11 amino acids. Between the trimmed V and J ends, which lost 8 bases and 6 bases, there was a span of 13 bases. The CDR3: CSLTSPAEAFF. CDR3 sequence (DNA): TGCAGCCTGACGTCCCCCGCTGAAGCTTTCTTT.

The rearrangement joins TRBV19 to TRBJ2-2, with D unclear. This CDR3 contains 11 residues. The germline CDR1 and CDR2 sequences are LNHDA and SQIVND (reference sequence). Deletions cut 9 bases from V and 3 bases from J, with 5 bases between. The CDR3 DNA is TGTGCCAGCAAGTACACCGGGGAGCTGTTTTTT. It specifies CASKYTGELFF.

The rearrangement joins TRBV7-9 to TRBJ2-7; D is perhaps TRBD1 or TRBD2 (5 bases each). The CDR3 spans 14 residues. Trimming pared 5 bases from V and 2 bases from J, leaving 13 bases between. Germline CDR1 is SEHNR and CDR2 is FQNEAQ (reference sequence). The CDR3 here is CASSQRGAAYEQYF. The CDR3, as DNA: TGTGCCAGCAGCCAACGAGGGGCGGCCTACGAGCAGTACTTC. Full variable domain (rest looked up from reference TRBV7-9 and TRBJ2-7): DTGVSQNPRHKITKRGQNVTFRCDPISEHNRLYWYRQTLGQGPEFLTYFQNEAQLEKSRLLSDRFSAERPKGSFSTLEIQRTEQGDSAMYLCASSQRGAAYEQYFGPGTRLTVT.

This sequence joins TRBV5-1 and TRBJ2-2; D is undetermined. With 2 bases removed from V and 7 bases from J, the gap between germline ends came to 9 bases. CDR1 and CDR2 from the germline V gene are SGHRS and YFSETQ. The CDR3 loop spans 13 amino acids. The CDR3 is CASSFDPLGELFF. CDR3 sequence (DNA): TGCGCCAGCAGCTTCGACCCCCTCGGGGAGCTGTTTTTT.

The chain combines TRBV9 with TRBJ2-5; TRBD2 agrees at 8 bases. The CDR3 is made up of 15 amino acids. Unmatched junction bases numbered 5, after V lost 3 bases and J lost 1 base. Germline CDR1 SGDLS, CDR2 YYNGEE. The CDR3 spells CASSGYSGVQETQYF. CDR3 nucleotide sequence: TGTGCCAGCAGCGGCTATAGCGGGGTCCAAGAGACCCAGTACTTC.

The rearrangement uses TRBV19 and TRBJ2-7; 11 bases map to TRBD2. Per germline, CDR1 LNHDA and CDR2 SQIVND (reference sequence). The CDR3 is 15 amino acids. V lost 3 bases, J lost 3 bases, and 4 bases stayed unmatched. The CDR3 is CASSITSGGFYEQYF. The DNA for the CDR3 is TGTGCCAGTAGTATTACTAGCGGGGGATTCTACGAGCAGTACTTC.

The V and J genes are TRBV30 and TRBJ1-1; maybe TRBD1 (6 bases). This CDR3 is 11 amino acids long. CDR1 is GTSNPN, CDR2 SVGIG, per germline (reference sequence). V was clipped by 4 bases and J by 9 bases, with 12 bases between them. The CDR3, as DNA: TGTGCCTGGAAGGGGGGATTTAAAGCTTTCTTT. Residues: CAWKGGFKAFF.

This rearrangement joins TRBV11-2 to TRBJ1-1; no definite D call. Germline loops: CDR1 SGHAT, CDR2 FQNNGV. The CDR3 covers 15 residues. Trimming removed 0 bases at V and 7 bases at J, with 15 bases between. CDR3 loop: CASSLDPLGSSEAFF. CDR3 bases: TGTGCCAGCAGCTTAGATCCGCTTGGGTCCAGTGAAGCTTTCTTT.

This chain links TRBV6-5 with TRBJ2-7; TRBD1 aligns across 7 bases. In germline, CDR1 is MNHEY, CDR2 SVGAGI. V lost 6 bases and J lost 2; bases outside the gene matches: 10. The CDR3 is 15 residues long. DNA for the CDR3: TGTGCCAGCAGCCCCCAGGGGGACACCACCTACGAGCAGTACTTC. This encodes CASSPQGDTTYEQYF.

The chain has TRBV4-2 and TRBJ1-4; 7 positions agree with TRBD1. Per germline, CDR1 LGHNA and CDR2 YNFKEQ. There are 16 residues in the CDR3. Germline trimming cut 1 base from V and 3 bases from J; bases unmatched to any gene: 5. This CDR3 reads CASSQAIQGSNEKLFF. The CDR3 DNA sequence: TGTGCCAGCAGCCAAGCCATACAGGGGTCTAATGAAAAACTGTTTTTT.